This entry describes one TCR beta chain. These data come from a study of response to subunit inactivated influenza vaccine. Each CDR3 protein gets one entry after TCRdb re-called the RT-PCR reads with MiXCR. The profile covers some 540,000 distinct CDR3 sequences, with under 25% appearing a single time and around 2.8% taken by the ten largest. V was pared by 6 bases and J by 6 bases, with 8 bases of the junction left unmatched. The CDR3 has 14 residues. CDR1 and CDR2 from the germline V gene are SQVTM and ANQGSEA. This sample also belongs to another study, concerning T cells expressing NK-cell markers. That work adds: UMI-tagged 5'RACE template switching yielded the TCR beta cDNA. The authors derived TCR beta repertoires from sorted CD3+CD56+NKG2C+, CD3+CD56+NKG2C- and CD3+CD56-NKG2C+ T cells. Researchers report these clonotypes also headed the CD3+CD56-NKG2C+ fraction in several donors.

The rearrangement joins TRBV29-1 to TRBJ2-1; 10 bases fit TRBD2. The TCR sequence derives from a man between 45 and 60 years old who received an inactivated influenza vaccine. The sample was CD4+ T cells sorted from PBMCs, taken roughly 12 days after vaccination. The CDR3 nucleotides read TGCAGCGTATTAGCGGGAGGCCCAACCAATGAGCAGTTCTTC. It translates to CSVLAGGPTNEQFF.